The 3 T cell receptor beta chains listed next were all sequenced from one sample in a study of T cells in localized non-small cell lung cancer. Some clones are missing from TCRdb's copy, which holds only in-frame ones; the method was immunoSEQ multiplex PCR. This sample has 78,000 or so clones, with just under 85% found just once. Here the sequenced sample was peripheral blood, taken before any cancer treatment. These receptors were taken from a man aged 35-75 years with stage I lung adenocarcinoma.

This clone has a single count. The V gene is TRBV9, the J gene TRBJ1-3; 7 positions agree with TRBD1. Trimming took 4 bases from V and 0 from J; bases not matched to a gene: 10. Germline V gene sequence: CDR1 SGDLS, CDR2 YYNGEE. This CDR3 is 17 amino acids long. This CDR3 reads CASSLEAGQNSGNTIYF. In nucleotides, the CDR3 is TGTGCCAGCAGCCTGGAGGCGGGACAGAACTCTGGAAACACCATATATTTT.

The chain carries TRBV10-2 and TRBJ2-3; 10 bases match TRBD2. The CDR3 loop spans 15 amino acids. In germline, CDR1 is WSHSY, CDR2 SAAADI. V shed 2 bases, J shed 1 base, and the junction held 0 bases outside the gene matches. This CDR3 reads CASSEGLAGTDTQYF. Here the CDR3 DNA reads TGCGCCAGCAGTGAGGGACTAGCGGGCACAGATACGCAGTATTTT.

The gene calls are TRBV4-2 and TRBJ1-2; TRBD1 might be the D (6 bases). Germline CDR1 LGHNA, CDR2 YNFKEQ. The V end was cut by 4 bases, the J end by 5 bases, with 17 bases between. This CDR3 spans 15 amino acids. CDR3 nucleotides: TGTGCCAGCAGCCCCGTGTCAGGGGAGGAGTATGGCTACACCTTC. It encodes CASSPVSGEEYGYTF.